This T cell receptor beta chain was profiled in a study of control samples from healthy donors and cancer patients. Sequencing was performed with immunoSEQ multiplex PCR; in TCRdb, only in-frame clones are kept and a portion is missing. This sample yields approximately 44,000 clones, of which approximately 70% are seen a single time; about a sixth belongs to the top ten. There are a few counts of this clone. The V gene's germline CDR1 is WSHSY and CDR2 SAAADI. This CDR3 has 12 amino acids. Trimming removed 8 bases at V and 4 bases at J, with 11 bases between. The sample consisted of formalin-fixed, paraffin-embedded tissue. The receptor comes from a male donor with melanoma. The rearrangement joins TRBV10-2 to TRBJ1-1; tentative D call: TRBD1 (5 bases). The CDR3 spells CASSGRGTEAFF. CDR3 coding DNA: TGCGCCAGCTCCGGAAGGGGCACTGAAGCTTTCTTT.